Each of the 22 T cell receptor beta chains below was sequenced from the same sample in a study of T cell responses to AZD1222 COVID-19 vaccine. Data came from immunoSEQ multiplex PCR; TCRdb stores just in-frame clones and leaves some out. The repertoire holds under 150,000 clones, with approximately 93% as singletons. The material sequenced was peripheral blood, taken on day 0 of AZD1222 vaccination. These receptors were taken from an adult in good health.

The chain uses TRBV7-9 and TRBJ1-4; 7 nucleotides agree with TRBD1. J gave up 7 bases and V 1 base, and 3 bases lay outside the gene matches. The germline V gene encodes CDR1 SEHNR and CDR2 FQNEAQ (reference sequence). The CDR3 spans 14 residues. CDR3 region: CASSLEGGGEKLFF. The CDR3 coding sequence is TGTGCCAGCAGCTTAGAAGGGGGCGGTGAAAAACTGTTTTTT.

The chain employs TRBV6-5 and TRBJ2-3; D perhaps matches TRBD2 (5 bases). Trimming took 9 bases from V and 0 from J, leaving 10 bases between them. The CDR3 is 13 residues long. CDR1 is MNHEY and CDR2 is SVGAGI in the germline V gene. The CDR3 sequence: CASSDISTDTQYF. DNA for the CDR3: TGTGCCAGTAGCGACATTAGCACAGATACGCAGTATTTT.

CDR3 DNA sequence: TGTGCCAGCAACCCCACCGTAGCGGGAAGTGTTTACGAGCAGTACTTC. The encoded protein is CASNPTVAGSVYEQYF. This sequence joins TRBV27 and TRBJ2-7; 8 bases map to TRBD2. The germline V gene has CDR1 MNHEY and CDR2 SMNVEV (reference sequence). This CDR3 is 16 amino acids long. The trim removed 7 bases at V and 4 bases at J, leaving 15 bases unmatched.

This clone was recorded a few times. CDR3 protein: CASSLIGATTDTQYF. In DNA form, the CDR3 reads TGTGCCAGCAGCCTGATCGGGGCGACCACAGATACGCAGTATTTT. This rearrangement joins TRBV7-2 to TRBJ2-3; D is possibly TRBD1 or TRBD2 (5 bases each). This CDR3 has 15 residues. The germline V and J ends were trimmed by 5 bases and 2 bases, with 14 bases remaining between them. The V gene's germline CDR1 is SGHTA and CDR2 FQGNSA.

The chain is built from TRBV28 and TRBJ2-5, with 8 bases matching TRBD2. The J segment lost 5 bases and the V segment lost 1 base, leaving 15 bases of the junction unmatched. Germline V gene sequence: CDR1 MDHEN, CDR2 SYDVKM. This CDR3 is 18 amino acids long. DNA of the CDR3: TGTGCCAGCAGTTTATCGTTAGTCTCTAGCGGGTGGGGGGAGACCCAGTACTTC. Its protein product is CASSLSLVSSGWGETQYF. Drawing the rest from reference TRBV28 and TRBJ2-5, the complete variable domain is DVKVTQSSRYLVKRTGEKVFLECVQDMDHENMFWYRQDPGLGLRLIYFSYDVKMKEKGDIPEGYSVSREKKERFSLILESASTNQTSMYLCASSLSLVSSGWGETQYFGPGTRLLVL.

The CDR3 loop reads CASVTPRSGLRELDECEQFF. CDR3 nucleotides: TGCGCCAGCGTTACCCCCCGCTCGGGTTTACGGGAGCTGGACGAATGTGAGCAGTTCTTC. The V gene is TRBV10-1, the J gene TRBJ2-1; the D gene is possibly TRBD2 (6 bases). This CDR3 region has 20 residues. From germline, CDR1 is WNHNN and CDR2 SYGVQD (reference sequence). Trimming stripped 8 bases from V and 9 bases from J, with 38 bases between.

This clone was counted only a few times. This sequence joins TRBV29-1 and TRBJ2-7; TRBD2 is a possible D gene (6 bases). The V end was cut by 4 bases, the J end by 2 bases, with 9 bases between. CDR3 length: 12 amino acids. CDR1 and CDR2 from the germline V gene are SQVTM and ANQGSEA. The DNA for the CDR3 is TGCAGCGTTGTTCGCGGGGCCTACGAGCAGTACTTC. It codes for CSVVRGAYEQYF.

The count of this clone is one. V gene TRBV28 combines with J gene TRBJ2-5; the D is unclear. Per germline, CDR1 MDHEN and CDR2 SYDVKM. The V end lost 6 bases, the J end lost 7 bases, and 15 bases lay between the germline ends. The CDR3 is made up of 13 amino acids. CDR3: CASSDRAQATQYF. The CDR3 DNA sequence: TGTGCCAGCAGCGATAGGGCCCAGGCGACCCAGTACTTC.

The chain is built from TRBV19 and TRBJ2-1; 8 nucleotides align to TRBD1. The CDR3 totals 16 residues. J gave up 0 bases and V 4 bases, and 5 bases lay outside the gene matches. CDR1 and CDR2 from the germline V gene are LNHDA and SQIVND (reference sequence). In DNA form, the CDR3 reads TGTGCCAGTAGTAAAAGACAGGGGAGCTCCTACAATGAGCAGTTCTTC. It specifies CASSKRQGSSYNEQFF.

V and J are TRBV7-9 and TRBJ1-4; tentative D call: TRBD1 (6 bases). The CDR3 runs 16 residues. V lost 5 bases, J lost 1 base, and 14 bases lay in between. Looked up from germline, CDR1 is SEHNR and CDR2 is FQNEAQ (reference sequence). CDR3 coding DNA: TGTGCCAGCAGCACACCAAAGGACAGAACTAATGAAAAACTGTTTTTT. Its translation: CASSTPKDRTNEKLFF.

The J gene is TRBJ2-1, the V gene TRBV27; 12 positions match TRBD2. Germline CDR1 and CDR2: MNHEY and SMNVEV (reference sequence). CDR3 length: 15 amino acids. V trimming: 6 bases; J trimming: 4 bases; junction bases outside the gene matches: 4. The CDR3 region is CASSLAGGKYNEQFF. CDR3 in DNA: TGTGCCAGCAGCCTAGCGGGAGGGAAGTACAATGAGCAGTTCTTC.

V is TRBV19 and J is TRBJ2-7; weak D call: TRBD2 (5 bases). Trimming shortened V by 5 bases and J by 5 bases, and 13 bases separated the two germline ends. The CDR3 is 13 residues long. CDR1 is LNHDA, CDR2 SQIVND, per germline (reference sequence). As DNA, the CDR3 is TGTGCCAGTAGTTTTGGGTCGAGGGACGAGCAGTACTTC. This encodes CASSFGSRDEQYF.

J is TRBJ1-2 and V is TRBV28; the D gene is possibly TRBD1 (6 bases). Germline lookup yields CDR1 MDHEN and CDR2 SYDVKM. Trimming cost V 6 bases and J 8 bases, with 22 bases left between them. The CDR3 loop spans 15 amino acids. This chain's CDR3 is CASSFSYRVVWGYTF. DNA for the CDR3: TGTGCCAGCAGCTTTAGCTACAGGGTGGTGTGGGGCTACACCTTC.

V usage is TRBV27 and J usage is TRBJ2-7, with 8 nucleotides matching TRBD2. The CDR3 spans 19 residues. The germline gives CDR1 MNHEY, CDR2 SMNVEV (reference sequence). V lost 0 bases and J lost 4; bases outside the gene matches: 17. The CDR3 protein is CASSLSVGISSGSKYEQYF. In nucleotides, the CDR3 is TGTGCCAGCAGTTTATCTGTGGGGATTTCGAGCGGGAGTAAGTACGAGCAGTACTTC.

This clone was counted a single time. The gene calls are TRBV19 and TRBJ1-2; D is possibly TRBD1 (5 bases). The CDR3 has 13 amino acids. Germline CDR1 LNHDA, CDR2 SQIVND (reference sequence). V was pared by 10 bases and J by 4 bases, with 16 bases between. CDR3 protein: CATHSTQGYGYTF. CDR3 nucleotides: TGTGCCACCCACTCGACCCAGGGCTATGGCTACACCTTC. The full variable domain, with the rest looked up from reference TRBV19 and TRBJ1-2, is DGGITQSPKYLFRKEGQNVTLSCEQNLNHDAMYWYRQDPGQGLRLIYYSQIVNDFQKGDIAEGYSVSREKKESFPLTVTSAQKNPTAFYLCATHSTQGYGYTFGSGTRLTVV.

The rearrangement uses TRBV7-9 and TRBJ2-1; 10 bases map to TRBD2. The CDR3 extends over 15 amino acids. J gave up 7 bases and V 5 bases, and 8 bases lay outside the gene matches. Germline V gives CDR1 SEHNR, CDR2 FQNEAQ (reference sequence). CDR3 residues: CASSRAGGHFNEQFF. CDR3 coding DNA: TGTGCCAGCAGCCGAGCGGGAGGGCATTTTAATGAGCAGTTCTTC.

The chain joins TRBV7-9 to TRBJ1-3; D unresolved. Trimming left V 3 bases short and J 0 bases short, with 12 bases between. The CDR3 covers 16 residues. CDR1 is SEHNR, CDR2 FQNEAQ, per germline (reference sequence). CDR3: CASSFELTFSGNTIYF. The CDR3 DNA reads TGTGCCAGCAGCTTCGAGTTGACCTTCTCTGGAAACACCATATATTTT. The variable domain in full, completed from reference TRBV7-9 and TRBJ1-3, reads DTGVSQNPRHKITKRGQNVTFRCDPISEHNRLYWYRQTLGQGPEFLTYFQNEAQLEKSRLLSDRFSAERPKGSFSTLEIQRTEQGDSAMYLCASSFELTFSGNTIYFGEGSWLTVV.

The chain combines TRBV19 with TRBJ1-2; D uncertain. Deletions cut 1 base from V and 7 bases from J, with 16 bases between. CDR3 length: 15 amino acids. Germline lookup yields CDR1 LNHDA and CDR2 SQIVND (reference sequence). CDR3 sequence: CASSIGVGSVSGYTF. The CDR3 DNA reads as TGTGCCAGTAGTATAGGGGTCGGGTCCGTGTCTGGCTACACCTTC.

V gene TRBV14 combines with J gene TRBJ1-4; D remains unclear. Germline V gene lookup returns CDR1 SGHDN and CDR2 FVKESK. Trimming stripped 2 bases from V and 0 bases from J, with 7 bases between. The CDR3 runs to 15 residues. CDR3 DNA sequence: TGTGCCAGCAGCCAATCCGGTGCAACTAATGAAAAACTGTTTTTT. Amino acids: CASSQSGATNEKLFF.

This rearrangement joins TRBV21-1 to TRBJ1-5. TRBV21-1 is a listed pseudogene. The length of the CDR3 is 15 residues. CDR3 sequence: CASTLPRGEDQPQHF. For the CDR3, the DNA is TGTGCCAGCACCCTACCGAGGGGGGAAGATCAGCCCCAGCATTTT.

The chain carries TRBV12-5 and TRBJ2-3; D ambiguous. V lost 1 base and J 2 bases, leaving 7 bases between the germline ends. The CDR3 has 14 residues. Germline lookup yields CDR1 LGHNT and CDR2 FRNRAP. The CDR3 DNA is TGTGCTAGTGGTTTGGGCCCGTCCACAGATACGCAGTATTTT. Encoded protein: CASGLGPSTDTQYF.

The CDR3 region is CASSPGQGENTEAFF. As DNA, the CDR3 is TGTGCCAGCAGTCCTGGACAGGGGGAAAACACTGAAGCTTTCTTT. V is TRBV28 and J is TRBJ1-1, with 10 positions matching TRBD1. J was trimmed by 2 bases and V by 5 bases; bases with no gene match: 5. From germline, CDR1 is MDHEN and CDR2 SYDVKM. The CDR3 runs to 15 residues.